The 18 T cell receptor beta chains listed next were all sequenced from one sample in a study of breast tumors, draining lymph nodes, adjacent tissues. MiXCR was run by TCRdb on the multiplex PCR reads, yielding one entry per CDR3 protein. The sample lists 55,000 to 75,000 distinct CDR3 sequences, around two fifths seen once, with around 8% in the top ten. The sample was breast tumor tissue. Receptors originate from a female donor with breast cancer. Some clones in this sample may be carry-over from other donors' samples.

The sample holds many counts of this clonotype. The rearrangement uses TRBV20-1 and TRBJ1-5, with D tentatively TRBD1 (6 bases). The CDR3 contains 12 residues. Germline V gene data show CDR1 as DFQATT and CDR2 as SNEGSKA (reference sequence). The CDR3 loop is CSARGRNQPQHF. The CDR3 DNA sequence: TGCAGCGCCCGGGGGCGCAATCAGCCCCAGCATTTT.

This clonotype was observed many times. The chain recombines TRBV7-2 with TRBJ2-3, with D perhaps TRBD1 or TRBD2 (5 bases each). Looked up from germline, CDR1 is SGHTA and CDR2 is FQGNSA. This CDR3 has 19 amino acids. Trimming left V 5 bases short and J 0 bases short, with 24 bases between. CDR3 coding DNA: TGTGCCAGCAGCCCACTCATCCTCTGGGACCGACCTAGCACAGATACGCAGTATTTT. It encodes CASSPLILWDRPSTDTQYF. Complete variable domain (other parts from reference TRBV7-2 and TRBJ2-3): GAGVSQSPSNKVTEKGKDVELRCDPISGHTALYWYRQSLGQGLEFLIYFQGNSAPDKSGLPSDRFSAERTGGSVSTLTIQRTQQEDSAVYLCASSPLILWDRPSTDTQYFGPGTRLTVL.

This clonotype was detected ten times or more. The chain uses TRBV4-1 and TRBJ1-5; the D is unclear. The germline V gene encodes CDR1 MGHRA and CDR2 YSYEKL. The CDR3 covers 13 residues. The V end lost 1 base, the J end lost 0 bases, and 1 base lay between the germline ends. The CDR3 sequence is CASSQGSNQPQHF. In DNA, the CDR3 is TGCGCCAGCAGCCAAGGTAGCAATCAGCCCCAGCATTTT.

By sample fraction, this clonotype is medium-sized. This chain connects TRBV20-1 to TRBJ2-3; D is unclear. The CDR3 sequence is 11 residues long. Trimming removed 6 bases at V and 4 bases at J, with 8 bases between. CDR1 DFQATT and CDR2 SNEGSKA come from the germline V gene (reference sequence). CDR3: CSARKADTQYF. The CDR3, as DNA: TGCAGTGCGCGTAAAGCAGATACGCAGTATTTT.

A remark on this clonotype: With a much larger clone just one base away, this may be a read error. The chain is built from TRBV7-2 and TRBJ1-2; D might be TRBD1 (6 bases). Germline loops: CDR1 SGHTA, CDR2 FQGNSA. The CDR3 spans 15 residues. CDR3: CASSHIQGQIAGYPF. The CDR3 DNA is TGTGCCAGCAGCCATATCCAGGGGCAGATCGCTGGCTACCCCTTC.

This clonotype showed up many times. The J gene is TRBJ2-1, the V gene TRBV19; 8 bases fit TRBD1. After removal of 6 bases from V and 2 bases from J, the junction contained 3 bases not matched to a gene. The CDR3 totals 14 residues. The germline V gene encodes CDR1 LNHDA and CDR2 SQIVND (reference sequence). As DNA, the CDR3 is TGTGCCAGTAGGCAGGGGGCGACCTACAATGAGCAGTTCTTC. Its translation: CASRQGATYNEQFF. The full variable domain, completed using reference TRBV19 and TRBJ2-1, is DGGITQSPKYLFRKEGQNVTLSCEQNLNHDAMYWYRQDPGQGLRLIYYSQIVNDFQKGDIAEGYSVSREKKESFPLTVTSAQKNPTAFYLCASRQGATYNEQFFGPGTRLTVL.

The CDR3 nucleotides are TGTGCCATCAGTGAGTCGTCTTGGGCTCCCTCCGAGCAGTACTTC. This gives the protein CAISESSWAPSEQYF. The rearrangement uses TRBV10-3 and TRBJ2-7; D gene uncertain. Trimming left V 0 bases short and J 6 bases short, with 15 bases between. There are 15 residues in the CDR3. Germline values: CDR1 ENHRY, CDR2 SYGVKD.

This clonotype was observed many times. A read error may explain this, as a much larger clone is one base away. The V and J genes are TRBV7-2 and TRBJ1-5; D perhaps matches TRBD1 (6 bases). The CDR3 has 14 amino acids. V lost 0 bases, J lost 7 bases, and 10 bases lay in between. Per the germline V gene, CDR1 is SGHTA and CDR2 is FQGNSA. CDR3 amino acids: CASSLAIRGQPQHF. The DNA of the CDR3 is TGTGCCAGCAGCTTAGCGATTAGGGGGCAGCCCCAGCATTTT.

At least ten counts were recorded for this clonotype. The rearrangement joins TRBV9 to TRBJ1-6; possible D gene TRBD1, 5 bases. The V and J ends lost 4 bases and 6 bases respectively, with 20 bases between them. The CDR3 has 17 residues. The germline CDR1 and CDR2 sequences are SGDLS and YYNGEE. The CDR3 protein is CASSPSVDQGRNSPLHF. The CDR3 nucleotides are TGTGCCAGCAGCCCTTCGGTCGATCAGGGACGTAATTCACCCCTCCACTTT.

This clonotype was counted many times. The rearrangement joins TRBV12-3 or TRBV12-4 to TRBJ2-5, with a weak D call TRBD2 (5 bases). V lost 5 bases and J lost 2, with 12 bases in between. This CDR3 is built from 14 residues. The CDR3 spells CASSRRAQQETQYF. The CDR3 DNA sequence: TGTGCCAGCAGTCGGCGGGCCCAACAAGAGACCCAGTACTTC.

This clonotype occurred once. The rearrangement links TRBV7-9 to TRBJ2-1; 10 bases match TRBD2. Unmatched junction bases numbered 6, after V lost 1 base and J lost 6 bases. The length of the CDR3 is 16 residues. CDR1 is SEHNR, CDR2 FQNEAQ, per germline (reference sequence). The CDR3 region is CASSLVVASGGNEQFF. The CDR3 DNA sequence: TGTGCCAGCAGCTTAGTTGTGGCTAGCGGGGGCAATGAGCAGTTCTTC.

The chain is built from TRBV6-2 or TRBV6-3 and TRBJ1-5; 9 bases align to TRBD1. CDR1 and CDR2 (germline): MNHEY, SVGEGT. The CDR3 runs 14 residues. V shed 5 bases, J shed 14 bases, and the junction held 13 bases outside the gene matches. CDR3 amino acids: CASSPYRDRVYEHF. The DNA of the CDR3 is TGTGCCAGCAGTCCGTACAGGGACAGGGTATACGAGCATTTT.

This clonotype was seen only a few times. The chain has TRBV20-1 and TRBJ1-5; D might be TRBD1 (7 bases). Judging by the DNA end, TRBJ2-3 fits better; the J call may be wrong. Germline CDR1 reads DFQATT; CDR2 reads SNEGSKA (reference sequence). The CDR3 contains 15 residues. CDR3 sequence reads: CSAKRGQGDFEPQYF. The CDR3 nucleotides are TGCAGTGCCAAGAGAGGTCAGGGGGACTTTGAGCCCCAGTATTTT.

This clonotype came up many times. V and J are TRBV20-1 and TRBJ2-3; D gene uncertain. Germline V gene data show CDR1 as DFQATT and CDR2 as SNEGSKA (reference sequence). V lost 3 bases to trimming and J lost 2 bases, with 9 bases between them. This CDR3 spans 13 amino acids. The CDR3 protein is CSAREPYTDTQYF. DNA of the CDR3: TGCAGTGCTAGGGAACCCTACACAGATACGCAGTATTTT.

Notes on this clonotype: Mismatch with germline at one junction end may stem from a read error. The chain couples TRBV9 to TRBJ2-3, with 12 bases fitting TRBD1. CDR3 length equals 15 residues. CDR1 SGDLS and CDR2 YYNGEE come from the germline V gene. This CDR3 is CACSGGQGAGETQYF. The CDR3 bases are TGTGCCTGCAGCGGGGGACAGGGGGCTGGAGAGACCCAGTATTTT.

This clonotype appeared a single time. The V gene is TRBV24-1, the J gene TRBJ2-5, with 8 bases aligning to TRBD1. CDR3 length: 14 residues. CDR1 is KGHDR and CDR2 is SFDVKD in the germline V gene. V lost 9 bases, J lost 6 bases, and 11 bases stayed unmatched. CDR3 protein: CATQDRVDGKTQYF. CDR3 nucleotides: TGTGCCACCCAGGACAGGGTTGATGGAAAGACCCAGTACTTC.

This clonotype was seen at least ten times. A read error is possible here, since a much larger clone lies one base away. V and J are TRBV9 and TRBJ1-2; no reliable D call. Germline CDR1 is SGDLS and CDR2 is YYNGEE. This CDR3 comprises 15 residues. The CDR3 reads CASSVGSDANYGSTF. CDR3 bases: TGTGCCAGCAGCGTAGGATCGGACGCTAACTATGGCTCCACCTTC.

At least ten counts were recorded for this clonotype. A much larger clone sits a single nucleotide away, making a read error possible. This chain uses TRBV20-1 with TRBJ2-5; tentative D call: TRBD2 (6 bases). Germline CDR1 and CDR2: DFQATT and SNEGSKA (reference sequence). This CDR3 region has 16 residues. The V end lost 3 bases, the J end lost 2 bases, and 19 bases lay between the germline ends. The CDR3 DNA is TGCAGTGCTAGGAGGGGTGGCGGGGCCTCTCAAGAGACCCAGTACTTC. It specifies CSARRGGGASQETQYF.